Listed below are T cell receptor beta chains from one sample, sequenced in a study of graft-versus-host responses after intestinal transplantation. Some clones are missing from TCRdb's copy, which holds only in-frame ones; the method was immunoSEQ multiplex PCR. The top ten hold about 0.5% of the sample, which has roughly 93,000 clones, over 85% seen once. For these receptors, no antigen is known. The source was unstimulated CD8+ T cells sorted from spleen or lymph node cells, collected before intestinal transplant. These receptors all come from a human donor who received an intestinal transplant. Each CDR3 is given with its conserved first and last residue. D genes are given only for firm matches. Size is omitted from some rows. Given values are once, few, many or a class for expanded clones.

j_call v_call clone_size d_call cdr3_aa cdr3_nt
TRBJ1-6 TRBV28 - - CASSLGGTDYNSPLHF TGTGCCAGCAGTCTGGGAGGGACGGACTATAATTCACCCCTCCACTTT
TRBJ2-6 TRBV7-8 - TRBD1 CASSPRDSSFSGANVLTF TGTGCCAGCAGCCCCAGGGACAGCAGCTTCTCTGGGGCCAACGTCCTGACTTTC
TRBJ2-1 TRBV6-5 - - CASSYSLASDYNEQFF TGTGCCAGCAGTTACTCCCTGGCTAGCGACTACAATGAGCAGTTCTTC
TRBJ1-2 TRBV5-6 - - CASSLDGSQKGDGYTF TGTGCCAGCAGCTTGGACGGATCGCAGAAAGGGGATGGCTACACCTTC
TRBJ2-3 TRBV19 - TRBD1 CATIRTGVPDTQYF TGTGCCACTATTAGGACAGGGGTCCCAGATACGCAGTATTTT
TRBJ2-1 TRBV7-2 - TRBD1 CASSIGTVALEQFF TGTGCCAGCAGCATCGGGACAGTAGCCCTGGAGCAGTTCTTC
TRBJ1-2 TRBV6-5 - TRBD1 CASSQTGANGYTF TGTGCCAGCAGTCAGACAGGGGCCAATGGCTACACCTTC
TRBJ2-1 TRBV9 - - CASSETGSGYNEQFF TGTGCCAGCAGCGAAACAGGGTCCGGTTACAATGAGCAGTTCTTC
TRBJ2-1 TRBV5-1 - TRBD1 CASETGGMAYNEQFF TGCGCCAGCGAGACAGGGGGCATGGCCTACAATGAGCAGTTCTTC
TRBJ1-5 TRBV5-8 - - CASSLFDSRNQPQHF TGTGCCAGCAGCTTGTTTGACAGTCGCAATCAGCCCCAGCATTTT
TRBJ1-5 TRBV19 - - CASSIFGQSNQPQHF TGTGCCAGTAGTATCTTCGGACAGAGCAATCAGCCCCAGCATTTT
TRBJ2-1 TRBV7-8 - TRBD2 CASSSRSGRAFNEQFF TGTGCCAGCAGCTCGAGAAGCGGGAGGGCCTTCAATGAGCAGTTCTTC
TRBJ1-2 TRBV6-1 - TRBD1 CASSESTGGGYGYTF TGTGCCAGCAGTGAATCGACAGGGGGCGGCTATGGCTACACCTTC
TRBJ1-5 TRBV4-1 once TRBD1 CASSQDQTGGADQPQHF TGCGCCAGCAGCCAAGACCAGACAGGGGGCGCGGATCAGCCCCAGCATTTT
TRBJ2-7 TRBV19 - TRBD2 CASSASSGMVYEQYF TGTGCCAGTAGTGCCTCTAGCGGGATGGTCTACGAGCAGTACTTC
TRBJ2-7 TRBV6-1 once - CASSEPPGGPALSYEQYF TGTGCCAGCAGTGAACCGCCAGGGGGGCCCGCCCTTTCCTACGAGCAGTACTTC
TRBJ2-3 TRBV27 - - CASSYPGTSTDTQYF TGTGCCAGCAGTTACCCCGGGACAAGCACAGATACGCAGTATTTT